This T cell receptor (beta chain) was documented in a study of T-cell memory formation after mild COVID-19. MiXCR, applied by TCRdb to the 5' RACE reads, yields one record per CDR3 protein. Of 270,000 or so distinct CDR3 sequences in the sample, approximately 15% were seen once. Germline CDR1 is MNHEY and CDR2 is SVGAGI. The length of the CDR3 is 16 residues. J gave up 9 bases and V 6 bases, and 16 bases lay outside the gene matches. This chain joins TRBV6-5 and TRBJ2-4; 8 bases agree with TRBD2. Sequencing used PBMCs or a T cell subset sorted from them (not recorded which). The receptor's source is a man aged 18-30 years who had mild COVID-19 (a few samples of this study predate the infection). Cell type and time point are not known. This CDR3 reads CASRKDVSVAGGIQYF. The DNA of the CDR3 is TGTGCCAGCAGAAAAGACGTAAGCGTGGCGGGAGGCATTCAGTACTTC.